Below, 12 T cell receptor beta chains from the same sample are listed, as sequenced in a study of T cell clonotyping in hematopoietic cell transplantation. Only in-frame clones appear in the TCRdb table, and some are missing; sequencing was by immunoSEQ multiplex PCR. The data show 5,500 to 7,000 clones, roughly nine tenths seen once. The sequencing here drew on peripheral blood mononuclear cells, taken 180 days after allogeneic stem cell transplant. These receptors were obtained from a female patient in her 50s who had an allogeneic stem cell transplant from an unrelated donor, so the T cells may come from the graft donor. Some clones in this sample may be carry-over from other donors' samples.

The chain couples TRBV20-1 to TRBJ1-2; the D gene is possibly TRBD1 (5 bases). This CDR3 spans 11 amino acids. Trimming left V 6 bases short and J 6 bases short, with 11 bases between. Germline V lookup: CDR1 DFQATT, CDR2 SNEGSKA (reference sequence). The CDR3 DNA follows: TGCAGTGCCATCTCGACAGATGGCTACACCTTC. Translation: CSAISTDGYTF.

Comments on this clone: The CDR3 ends on some other residue instead of the conserved phenylalanine or tryptophan, so this is likely a read error. The J gene is TRBJ2-7, the V gene TRBV28, with a possible D match to TRBD1 (5 bases). V lost 6 bases and J 4 bases, leaving 10 bases between the germline ends. The CDR3 is 12 residues long. Germline V gene lookup returns CDR1 MDHEN and CDR2 SYDVKM. The CDR3 sequence: CASRHDSYEQYL. The CDR3 DNA reads as TGTGCCAGCAGACACGACAGTTACGAGCAGTACCTC.

The chain has TRBV6-9 and TRBJ2-7, with TRBD1 matching over 7 bases. V was pared by 0 bases and J by 2 bases, with 4 bases of the junction left unmatched. This CDR3 has 15 amino acids. Germline loops: CDR1 MNHGY, CDR2 SVAAGI. Here the CDR3 reads CASSYSDRTAYEQYF. CDR3 bases: TGTGCCAGCAGTTATTCGGACAGGACCGCCTACGAGCAGTACTTC.

This clone occurred a few times. This chain connects TRBV6-1 to TRBJ1-2; D possibly corresponds to TRBD1 (5 bases). Trimming took 4 bases from V and 8 from J, leaving 17 bases between them. CDR1 and CDR2 (germline): MNHNS, SASEGT. The CDR3 is 14 amino acids. CDR3 sequence: CASSVEGRAKGYTF. In nucleotides, the CDR3 is TGTGCCAGCAGTGTAGAGGGCAGGGCTAAGGGCTACACCTTC.

This chain joins TRBV6-5 and TRBJ1-1; 8 nucleotides match TRBD1. This CDR3 has 14 residues. The V gene's germline CDR1 is MNHEY and CDR2 SVGAGI. With 4 bases clipped from V and 1 base from J, the junction kept 2 bases outside the gene matches. The CDR3 DNA follows: TGTGCCAGCAGTTGGACAGGGAGGAACACTGAAGCTTTCTTT. This codes for CASSWTGRNTEAFF.

This clone occurred a few times. The genes are TRBV19 and TRBJ1-2; D is uncertain. The germline V and J ends were trimmed by 6 bases and 4 bases, with 6 bases remaining between them. Germline V CDR1 and CDR2: LNHDA, SQIVND (reference sequence). The CDR3 runs to 11 residues. This CDR3 reads CASRKSYGYTF. In nucleotides, the CDR3 is TGTGCCAGTAGGAAGAGCTATGGCTACACCTTC.

This chain links TRBV11-2 with TRBJ1-2; the match to TRBD1 covers 7 bases. V shed 4 bases, J shed 4 bases, and the junction held 3 bases outside the gene matches. Germline-derived CDR1 and CDR2 are SGHAT and FQNNGV. This CDR3 contains 13 residues. In DNA form, the CDR3 reads TGTGCCAGCAGCTCGGGACAGTTCTATGGCTACACCTTC. It specifies CASSSGQFYGYTF.

This rearrangement joins TRBV9 to TRBJ2-4; TRBD2 might be the D (6 bases). This CDR3 contains 15 residues. The germline V gene has CDR1 SGDLS and CDR2 YYNGEE. The V end lost 0 bases, the J end lost 7 bases, and 14 bases lay between the germline ends. CDR3 protein: CASSVEGGMGNIQYF. The CDR3 coding sequence is TGTGCCAGCAGCGTAGAAGGCGGGATGGGGAACATTCAGTACTTC.

The gene calls are TRBV27 and TRBJ2-2; D might be TRBD2 (7 bases). Germline values: CDR1 MNHEY, CDR2 SMNVEV (reference sequence). V gave up 3 bases and J gave up 3 bases, with 11 bases separating them. This CDR3 spans 15 amino acids. CDR3: CASSLMGGHTGELFF. CDR3 sequence (DNA): TGTGCCAGCAGTTTGATGGGGGGGCACACCGGGGAGCTGTTTTTT.

The V gene is TRBV9, the J gene TRBJ1-1, with TRBD1 as a possible D gene (6 bases). Trimming removed 0 bases at V and 9 bases at J, with 12 bases between. Germline lookup yields CDR1 SGDLS and CDR2 YYNGEE. The length of the CDR3 is 13 residues. CDR3 sequence reads: CASSVVGAGKAFF. The DNA for the CDR3 is TGTGCCAGCAGCGTAGTGGGGGCCGGAAAAGCTTTCTTT.

The chain uses TRBV7-9 and TRBJ1-1, with a possible D match to TRBD1 (5 bases). Germline-derived CDR1 and CDR2 are SEHNR and FQNEAQ (reference sequence). Trimming pared 5 bases from V and 1 base from J, leaving 8 bases between. The length of the CDR3 is 13 residues. The CDR3 reads CASSPRGNTEAFF. The CDR3 DNA reads as TGTGCCAGCAGCCCGAGGGGGAACACTGAAGCTTTCTTT.

Concerning this clone itself: Other nucleotide sequences in the sample specify the same CDR3. J is TRBJ1-6 and V is TRBV27; 10 nucleotides match TRBD1. The V gene's germline CDR1 is MNHEY and CDR2 SMNVEV (reference sequence). The CDR3 consists of 16 residues. With V trimmed by 5 bases and J by 2 bases, 3 bases remained unmatched. The CDR3 DNA is TGTGCCAGCAGTCAGGGACAGGGGACCTATAATTCACCCCTCCACTTT. This gives the protein CASSQGQGTYNSPLHF.